This T cell receptor (beta chain) was captured by sequencing in a study of post-analysis software for immune sequencing data. Background on the study: Relapsing-remitting, secondary progressive and progressive-relapsing forms made up the multiple sclerosis disease courses. Regarding the study as a whole: F measure showed strong co-clustering of same-batch samples. Controls showed lower frequencies than patients for five TRBV segments, and TRBV5-6, TRBV5-1 and TRBV20-1 were among these.

Points on this clonotype: As yet, its antigen is unknown.

V shed 5 bases, J shed 5 bases, and the junction held 7 bases outside the gene matches. Germline V gene lookup returns CDR1 SGHTA and CDR2 FQGTGA. This CDR3 is 15 amino acids long. Unique molecular identifiers were carried by the TCR beta cDNA libraries. Each batch of roughly 0.95 to 10 million T cells produced roughly 0.5 million cDNA molecules. Each CDR3 protein gets one entry after TCRdb re-called the PCR reads with MiXCR. Of about 460,000 distinct CDR3 sequences in the sample, around 40% were seen once. This clonotype was sampled from a girl aged 10 to 17 with multiple sclerosis. This chain connects TRBV7-3 to TRBJ2-1; 9 nucleotides match TRBD1. The sequenced sample was blood. CDR3 protein: CASSETGGADNEQFF. As DNA, the CDR3 is TGTGCCAGCAGCGAAACAGGGGGCGCTGACAATGAGCAGTTCTTC.